This T cell receptor beta chain is from a study of a mutant IDH1 vaccine in newly diagnosed glioma. Study as a whole: Eight vaccine injections were given to patients in weeks 1, 3, 5, 7, 11, 15, 19 and 23. Vaccination began 4-6 weeks post radiotherapy alone, or with temozolomide cycles. Treated patients comprised 62.5% males and roughly 40% females, mean age about 40 years. Earlier treatment was radiotherapy, temozolomide, or both, with most getting both.

For this clone: The antigen is not known.

Sequenced by immunoSEQ multiplex PCR; TCRdb stores in-frame clones only, minus some. Of roughly 120,000 clones in the sample, around 77% were seen once. Losses at the gene ends were 5 bases for V and 9 bases for J; bases not matched to a gene: 14. Germline V CDR1 and CDR2: SGHTA, FQGNSA. This CDR3 contains 17 residues. Regarding time point: week 11, during vaccination. Doses comprised 300 ug of mutant IDH1 20-mer peptide each, plus topical imiquimod. V and J are TRBV7-2 and TRBJ2-1; 12 bases align to TRBD2. This material consisted of PBMCs, taken from a glioma patient whose treatment included an IDH1 peptide vaccine. The source of this sequence is a man aged 40-49 years with glioma. CDR3 amino acids: CASSPNRALAGGTEQFF. The CDR3 DNA reads TGTGCCAGCAGCCCAAACAGGGCACTAGCGGGAGGCACTGAGCAGTTCTTC.